These T cell receptor beta chains were read from a single sample in a study of cytomegalovirus exposure and HLA in healthy donors. Method: immunoSEQ multiplex PCR; TCRdb's copy keeps in-frame clones and lacks some. Altogether under 200,000 clones are present, about 83% being singletons, with the ten largest covering 0.8% to 1%. The sequenced sample consisted of PBMCs. Source of these receptors: a woman aged 25 to 39 in good health and CMV-seronegative. Each CDR3 is given with its conserved first and last residue. The D gene is left open where the match is weak. A clone size is listed for some rows: how often the clone was seen (once, few, many), or a class if it is expanded.

TRBJ1-5	.	.	TRBV10-3	CAISGGDVNQPQHF	TGTGCCATCAGTGGAGGAGACGTCAATCAGCCCCAGCATTTT
TRBJ2-1	.	.	TRBV6-5	CASSSRETSWDNEQFF	TGTGCCAGCAGTTCTCGGGAGACCTCTTGGGACAATGAGCAGTTCTTC
TRBJ1-1	TRBD1	.	TRBV6-5	CASSFLTGRNTEAFF	TGTGCCAGCAGTTTCCTGACAGGGAGGAACACTGAAGCTTTCTTT
TRBJ1-2	TRBD1	.	TRBV28	CASKRTGGSGGYTF	TGTGCCAGCAAACGGACAGGGGGTTCGGGTGGCTACACCTTC
TRBJ1-2	.	.	TRBV4-3	CASSRRGYGYTF	TGCGCCAGCAGCCGCAGGGGCTATGGCTACACCTTC
TRBJ2-7	TRBD1	once	TRBV7-6	CASSSGTGGGEQYF	TGTGCCAGCAGCTCAGGGACAGGGGGCGGCGAGCAGTACTTC
TRBJ1-1	.	.	TRBV5-1	CASSPTQRGARTEAFF	TGCGCCAGCAGCCCTACTCAACGGGGGGCAAGGACTGAAGCTTTCTTT
TRBJ2-6	TRBD2	.	TRBV6-6	CASGTAGLSGANVLTF	TGTGCCAGCGGTACAGCGGGGCTCTCTGGGGCCAACGTCCTGACTTTC
TRBJ2-2	TRBD2	.	TRBV2	CASSGGLAANTGELFF	TGTGCCAGCTCCGGAGGGCTAGCGGCGAACACCGGGGAGCTGTTTTTT
TRBJ1-2	.	.	TRBV5-5	CASSLDGQPALRGYTF	TGTGCCAGTAGCTTGGACGGACAGCCTGCCTTAAGGGGCTACACCTTC
TRBJ2-7	TRBD2	.	TRBV4-1	CASSQDAQRGTRGQYF	TGCGCCAGCAGCCAAGATGCCCAGCGGGGAACCCGGGGGCAGTACTTC
TRBJ1-5	.	once	TRBV19	CASSIDSVPQPQHF	TGTGCCAGTAGTATAGATAGCGTTCCCCAGCCCCAGCATTTT
TRBJ1-5	TRBD1	.	TRBV9	CASSTDRGGPQHF	TGTGCCAGCAGTACGGACAGGGGCGGACCCCAGCATTTT
TRBJ1-1	.	.	TRBV7-9	CASSSWRTVHGTEAFF	TGTGCCAGCAGCTCTTGGCGTACAGTGCATGGCACTGAAGCTTTCTTT
TRBJ2-2	TRBD1	.	TRBV2	CASRNGQANTGELFF	TGTGCCAGCAGGAACGGACAGGCGAACACCGGGGAGCTGTTTTTT
TRBJ2-5	.	.	TRBV19	CASRNAETQYF	TGTGCCAGTAGGAACGCGGAGACCCAGTACTTC
TRBJ2-7	TRBD1	.	TRBV28	CASSRQGIPYEQYF	TGTGCCAGCAGTAGACAGGGGATCCCCTACGAGCAGTACTTC
TRBJ1-1	.	.	TRBV19	CASSIFPPGNTEAFF	TGTGCCAGTAGTATATTCCCACCGGGGAACACTGAAGCTTTCTTT
TRBJ2-2	.	.	TRBV27	CASSPRGGGELFF	TGTGCCAGCAGTCCTAGGGGCGGTGGGGAGCTGTTTTTT
TRBJ1-2	.	once	TRBV7-9	CASSLDSRGHWDGYTF	TGTGCCAGCAGCTTGGACAGCCGGGGTCACTGGGATGGCTACACCTTC
TRBJ1-1	.	.	TRBV5-1	CASSLRDTEAFF	TGCGCCAGCAGCTTGCGGGACACTGAAGCTTTCTTT
TRBJ1-4	.	.	TRBV28	CASSSSGMATNEKLFF	TGTGCCAGCAGTTCCTCCGGGATGGCAACTAATGAAAAACTGTTTTTT
TRBJ2-5	.	.	TRBV6-1	CASSLTVLIQETQYF	TGTGCCAGCAGTCTCACGGTTCTCATTCAAGAGACCCAGTACTTC
TRBJ1-4	TRBD1	.	TRBV7-8	CASSGDRVLNEKLFF	TGTGCCAGCAGCGGGGACAGGGTTCTAAATGAAAAACTGTTTTTT
TRBJ2-7	TRBD1	.	TRBV11-2	CASSLRAGGRNEQYF	TGTGCCAGCAGCTTAAGGGCAGGGGGAAGGAACGAGCAGTACTTC
TRBJ2-1	TRBD1	.	TRBV28	CASSAGGEGNNEQFF	TGTGCCAGCAGTGCAGGGGGCGAGGGGAACAATGAGCAGTTCTTC
TRBJ1-2	.	.	TRBV2	CASSRLPGGYTF	TGTGCCAGCAGCCGCCTCCCCGGGGGCTACACCTTC
TRBJ2-7	.	.	TRBV6-5	CASSYSTPGAYEQYF	TGTGCCAGCAGTTACTCAACCCCGGGAGCCTACGAGCAGTACTTC
TRBJ2-7	.	.	TRBV6-5	CASQQTVAYEQYF	TGTGCCAGCCAACAAACAGTAGCCTACGAGCAGTACTTC
TRBJ2-5	TRBD1	.	TRBV9	CASSHTGQGNAKTQYF	TGTGCCAGCAGCCACACTGGACAGGGGAATGCGAAGACCCAGTACTTC
TRBJ1-4	.	.	TRBV29-1	CSANRAGEKLFF	TGCAGCGCAAACAGGGCTGGGGAAAAACTGTTTTTT
TRBJ1-2	TRBD1	.	TRBV5-1	CASSSPGQEYYGYTF	TGCGCCAGCAGCTCCCCGGGACAGGAGTACTATGGCTACACCTTC
TRBJ2-7	TRBD2	.	TRBV11-2	CASSLVAGGRYEQYF	TGTGCCAGCAGCTTAGTGGCGGGAGGGAGGTACGAGCAGTACTTC
TRBJ2-3	.	.	TRBV2	CASSLPRTLQYF	TGTGCCAGCAGCCTACCCCGGACTCTTCAGTATTTT
TRBJ2-6	.	.	TRBV4-3	CASSQNLQVSGANVLTF	TGCGCCAGCAGCCAAAATCTACAGGTCTCTGGGGCCAACGTCCTGACTTTC
TRBJ1-1	TRBD1	.	TRBV18	CASSSSAGGIGTEAFF	TGTGCCAGCTCCTCTTCGGCAGGGGGCATCGGGACTGAAGCTTTCTTT
TRBJ1-2	.	.	TRBV28	CASSIGGGHTF	TGTGCCAGCAGCATCGGGGGGGGTCACACCTTC
TRBJ2-3	TRBD2	.	TRBV10-1	CASSPAGGPDTQYF	TGCGCCAGCAGCCCAGCGGGAGGGCCGGATACGCAGTATTTT
TRBJ1-1	.	.	TRBV28	CASSFAVNTEAFF	TGTGCCAGCAGTTTCGCAGTCAACACTGAAGCTTTCTTT
TRBJ2-5	.	.	TRBV10-1	CASSTGSQETQYF	TGCGCCAGCAGCACAGGGTCACAAGAGACCCAGTACTTC
TRBJ2-7	.	.	TRBV7-8	CASSLSGQFYEQYF	TGTGCCAGCAGCTTAAGCGGACAGTTCTACGAGCAGTACTTC
TRBJ2-4	.	.	TRBV6-5	CASSRQTENIQYF	TGTGCCAGCAGTCGACAGACGGAAAACATTCAGTACTTC
TRBJ2-5	.	.	TRBV9	CASSKGLAGEQYF	TGTGCCAGCAGCAAAGGACTTGCCGGGGAGCAGTACTTC
TRBJ2-1	TRBD2	.	TRBV11-2	CASSLTSGYEQFF	TGTGCCAGCAGTTTGACTAGCGGCTATGAGCAGTTCTTC
TRBJ2-1	.	.	TRBV30	CAWSVLWSGLNNEQFF	TGTGCCTGGAGTGTACTATGGAGCGGACTTAACAATGAGCAGTTCTTC